This TCR beta chain is drawn from a study of blood T cell repertoires in COVID-19. Study details: The origin of the acute and convalescent COVID-19 samples was the United States, Italy and Spain. Sample material is recorded as cDNA or gDNA derived from T cells, B-cell-depleted T cells, or PBMCs.

Germline values: CDR1 MDHEN, CDR2 SYDVKM. The CDR3 has 13 residues. The V and J ends lost 8 bases and 3 bases respectively, with 10 bases between them. The authors' processing: Amplified reference gene primers provided the basis for estimating nucleated cell counts. The data were produced by immunoSEQ multiplex PCR, yet TCRdb's version contains in-frame clones alone and is incomplete. That table supplies the V and J calls and clone size; D and trimming were determined from the DNA. The sample carries about 80,000 clones, less than 85% recorded once. The rearrangement links TRBV28 to TRBJ1-4; weak D call: TRBD1 (6 bases). Sequenced sample: peripheral blood. This receptor was taken from a man between 70 and 80 years old with active or convalescent COVID-19. CDR3 coding DNA: TGTGCCAGCCGAGGGGGGGCTAATGAAAAACTGTTTTTT. Protein sequence: CASRGGANEKLFF.